This TCR beta chain is drawn from a study of shared clonotypes between healthy human individuals. Germline CDR1 reads SGHDN; CDR2 reads FVKESK. This CDR3 spans 15 amino acids. The V and J ends lost 3 bases and 6 bases respectively, with 14 bases between them. As processed by the authors: Without quality scores, immunoSEQ junctional reads could not be filtered like full-length reads. Sequencing used immunoSEQ multiplex PCR; TCRdb keeps in-frame clones, though not all of them. The V and J calls and clone size are taken from that table; D and trimming were inferred from the DNA. The sample has some 490,000 clones; approximately 81% are singletons.

Input material: PBMCs. The clonotype originates from a woman in her forties in good health. Some clones in this sample may be carry-over from other donors' samples. J is TRBJ2-2 and V is TRBV14; D is uncertain. CDR3 in amino acids: CASSHAFHGAGELFF. Here the CDR3 DNA reads TGTGCCAGCAGCCACGCCTTCCATGGGGCCGGGGAGCTGTTTTTT.